The rows below give T cell receptor beta chains drawn from one sample of a study of blood T cells in healthy people across ages. TCRdb reanalysed the 5' RACE reads using MiXCR and keeps one entry per CDR3 protein. The repertoire holds around 1,500,000 distinct CDR3 sequences, roughly 45% seen once, with approximately 7.9% in the top ten. Sequenced material: blood. The receptors here all came from a woman aged 18-30 years in good health. Both conserved end residues are part of each CDR3. The order of the fields is clone size, V gene, J gene, D gene, CDR3 protein, CDR3 DNA. The D gene is left open where the match is weak. Clone size, where shown, is once, few, many, or a class for clones that have expanded.

.	TRBV6-1	TRBJ1-1	.	CASSTGSDTEAFF	TGTGCCAGCAGCACAGGGTCCGACACTGAAGCTTTCTTT
few	TRBV6-1	TRBJ2-3	TRBD1	CASSELVAGGWTDTQYF	TGTGCCAGCAGTGAATTAGTGGCAGGGGGCTGGACAGATACGCAGTATTTT
.	TRBV29-1	TRBJ1-2	.	CSVPETANYGYTF	TGCAGCGTCCCTGAGACAGCTAACTATGGCTACACCTTC
once	TRBV3-1	TRBJ1-1	.	CASSQELDIKWKAFF	TGTGCCAGCAGCCAAGAGCTCGACATCAAATGGAAGGCTTTCTTT
.	TRBV27	TRBJ2-7	TRBD2	CASSLLAGVGYEQYF	TGTGCCAGCAGTCTACTAGCGGGTGTTGGCTACGAGCAGTACTTC
.	TRBV25-1	TRBJ2-1	TRBD1	CASSDSPGQGNLNEQFF	TGTGCCAGCAGTGATTCCCCGGGACAGGGAAATCTAAATGAGCAGTTCTTC
.	TRBV6-4	TRBJ1-1	.	CASSDSAFSHAEAFF	TGTGCCAGCAGTGACTCAGCTTTCTCACACGCTGAAGCTTTCTTT
.	TRBV6-5	TRBJ2-5	.	CASSLPNNNEQYF	TGTGCCAGCAGTTTGCCCAACAACAATGAGCAGTACTTC
few	TRBV12-3/TRBV12-4	TRBJ2-3	TRBD2	CASRPGGASDTQYF	TGTGCCAGCAGACCCGGGGGGGCATCAGATACGCAGTATTTT
.	TRBV6-2/TRBV6-3	TRBJ2-1	TRBD2	CASLTSGSYNEQFF	TGTGCCAGTCTTACTAGCGGATCCTACAATGAGCAGTTCTTC
.	TRBV28	TRBJ1-5	.	CASSLPGPGGNQPQHF	TGTGCCAGCAGTCTCCCCGGACCAGGGGGCAATCAGCCCCAGCATTTT
few	TRBV12-5	TRBJ2-6	.	CASASDAGANVLTF	TGTGCTAGTGCCTCGGATGCCGGGGCCAACGTCCTGACTTTC
.	TRBV7-2	TRBJ2-1	TRBD2	CASSLGRTSGRANEQFF	TGTGCCAGCAGCTTAGGGAGGACTAGCGGGAGGGCCAATGAGCAGTTCTTC
.	TRBV3-1	TRBJ2-7	.	CASSLGRLAYEQYF	TGTGCCAGCAGCTTGGGACGGTTGGCCTACGAGCAGTACTTC
.	TRBV20-1	TRBJ1-6	TRBD1	CSARGDREPYNSPLHF	TGCAGTGCTAGGGGGGACAGGGAACCCTATAATTCACCCCTCCACTTT
.	TRBV2	TRBJ2-3	.	CASSEVAGLTISTDTQYF	TGTGCCAGCAGTGAAGTGGCGGGGTTAACCATCAGCACAGATACGCAGTATTTT
few	TRBV20-1	TRBJ2-1	TRBD2	CSARTSGILSSSYNEQFF	TGCAGTGCCCGGACTAGCGGGATTCTATCAAGCTCCTACAATGAGCAGTTCTTC
.	TRBV24-1	TRBJ2-5	.	CATSAGPPPGEQYF	TGTGCCACCAGTGCGGGCCCCCCTCCGGGTGAGCAGTACTTC
.	TRBV14	TRBJ2-3	.	CASSQVTGGDAQYF	TGTGCCAGCAGCCAAGTCACAGGAGGGGATGCGCAGTATTTT
.	TRBV3-1	TRBJ2-1	.	CASSQRAANEQFF	TGTGCCAGCAGCCAGAGGGCCGCGAATGAGCAGTTCTTC
many	TRBV5-1	TRBJ2-7	.	CASSLGGTSSYEQYF	TGTGCCAGCAGCTTAGGGGGGACTTCATCCTACGAGCAGTACTTC
few	TRBV7-2	TRBJ2-1	.	CASSPPRRTYNEQFF	TGTGCCAGCAGCCCCCCTAGGCGGACCTACAATGAGCAGTTCTTC
few	TRBV5-1	TRBJ1-5	.	CASSPGWGDSNQPQHF	TGCGCCAGCAGCCCCGGATGGGGGGATAGCAATCAGCCCCAGCATTTT
once	TRBV13	TRBJ2-3	.	CASTGDQGDTQYF	TGTGCCAGCACCGGGGACCAAGGAGATACGCAGTATTTT
.	TRBV27	TRBJ2-7	.	CASSSGPMPYEQYF	TGTGCCAGCAGTTCGGGCCCCATGCCCTACGAGCAGTACTTC
.	TRBV18	TRBJ2-3	.	CASSPKLESTDTQYF	TGTGCCAGCTCACCCAAACTAGAGAGCACAGATACGCAGTATTTT
.	TRBV12-3/TRBV12-4	TRBJ1-4	TRBD1	CASSFMGQGGEKLFF	TGTGCCAGCAGTTTTATGGGACAGGGAGGCGAAAAACTGTTTTTT
.	TRBV20-1	TRBJ1-1	.	CSASRGGRTEAFF	TGCAGTGCATCGAGGGGGGGCCGGACTGAAGCTTTCTTT
.	TRBV9	TRBJ2-7	.	CSSSVKYSPSSYNEQYF	TGTTCCAGCAGCGTTAAATATAGTCCGAGCTCCTACAATGAGCAGTACTTC
few	TRBV9	TRBJ2-3	.	CASSAHVGGPDTQYF	TGTGCCAGCAGCGCCCATGTAGGGGGGCCAGATACGCAGTATTTT
few	TRBV18	TRBJ1-1	.	CASSSLAGDTEAFF	TGTGCCAGCTCATCCTTGGCTGGGGACACTGAAGCTTTCTTT
.	TRBV6-1	TRBJ2-7	.	CASSEGDTSYEQYF	TGTGCCAGCAGTGAAGGAGACACCTCCTACGAGCAGTACTTC
.	TRBV3-1	TRBJ2-1	.	CASSHGRWGRSYNEQFF	TGTGCCAGCAGCCACGGCCGATGGGGACGGTCCTACAATGAGCAGTTCTTC
.	TRBV25-1	TRBJ2-7	TRBD1	CASSCRTGYEQYF	TGTGCCAGCAGCTGTAGGACAGGCTACGAGCAGTACTTC
.	TRBV24-1	TRBJ2-1	TRBD1	CATSDTGGGEQFF	TGTGCCACCAGTGACACAGGGGGCGGTGAGCAGTTCTTC
few	TRBV9	TRBJ1-2	.	CASSPSGMFYGYTF	TGTGCCAGCAGTCCATCTGGCATGTTCTATGGCTACACCTTC
.	TRBV6-6	TRBJ2-5	TRBD2	CASRTSGHYQETQYF	TGTGCCAGCAGAACTAGCGGGCATTATCAAGAGACCCAGTACTTC
few	TRBV9	TRBJ1-6	.	CASSDRENSPLHF	TGTGCCAGCAGCGATCGAGAGAATTCACCCCTCCACTTT
few	TRBV7-9	TRBJ2-3	.	CASSLTGGESNTQYF	TGTGCCAGCAGCTTAACAGGCGGGGAGAGCAATACGCAGTATTTT
many	TRBV7-2	TRBJ2-7	.	CASSENSYEQYF	TGTGCCAGCAGCGAAAACTCCTACGAGCAGTACTTC
.	TRBV6-5	TRBJ2-3	.	CASSYRINRDQEQYLYTQYF	TGTGCCAGCAGTTACCGAATAAACCGGGACCAAGAGCAATACCTTTATACGCAGTATTTT
.	TRBV18	TRBJ1-5	.	CASSPEGGVNQPQHF	TGTGCCAGCTCACCTGAGGGAGGGGTGAATCAGCCCCAGCATTTT
few	TRBV4-1	TRBJ2-5	.	CASSHKGPGGQETQYF	TGCGCCAGCAGCCATAAGGGTCCGGGTGGCCAAGAGACCCAGTACTTC
few	TRBV11-2	TRBJ2-7	TRBD1	CASSDPTGGHYEQYF	TGTGCCAGCAGCGATCCGACAGGGGGACACTACGAGCAGTACTTC
.	TRBV20-1	TRBJ1-4	.	CSARDISLDSSEKLFF	TGCAGTGCTAGAGATATAAGTTTGGACAGTTCTGAAAAACTGTTTTTT
once	TRBV27	TRBJ1-6	.	CASSRQEGGSPLHF	TGTGCCAGCAGTCGACAGGAGGGAGGCTCACCCCTCCACTTT
.	TRBV7-2	TRBJ2-7	.	CASSRSFYEQYF	TGTGCCAGCAGCCGGAGCTTCTACGAGCAGTACTTC
once	TRBV9	TRBJ2-1	.	CASSVMTGTYNEQFF	TGTGCCAGCAGCGTAATGACAGGGACTTACAATGAGCAGTTCTTC
.	TRBV28	TRBJ1-1	.	CASIFGGGTEAFF	TGTGCCAGCATTTTCGGTGGCGGGACTGAAGCTTTCTTT
.	TRBV4-2	TRBJ1-2	.	CASSQDLGKLYGYTF	TGTGCCAGCAGCCAAGATCTAGGCAAGCTCTATGGCTACACCTTC
.	TRBV6-1	TRBJ2-7	.	CVSHKKDGSYEQYF	TGTGTCAGTCATAAAAAGGACGGTTCCTACGAGCAGTACTTC
.	TRBV7-6	TRBJ2-7	.	CASSLARVGTYEQYF	TGTGCCAGCAGCTTAGCCAGGGTCGGCACCTACGAGCAGTACTTC
few	TRBV5-1	TRBJ2-1	.	CASADPGQGINEQFF	TGCGCCAGCGCCGACCCGGGGCAGGGTATCAATGAGCAGTTCTTC
.	TRBV5-1	TRBJ2-1	.	CASNPGGLHNEQFF	TGCGCCAGCAACCCCGGGGGGCTGCACAATGAGCAGTTCTTC
.	TRBV12-3/TRBV12-4	TRBJ1-1	.	CASSFGAVNTEAFF	TGTGCCAGCAGTTTTGGGGCGGTGAACACTGAAGCTTTCTTT
few	TRBV30	TRBJ2-7	.	CAWSGPPRAYEQYF	TGTGCCTGGAGCGGGCCACCGAGGGCCTACGAGCAGTACTTC
.	TRBV10-2	TRBJ2-7	.	CASSGGLGGQTYEQYF	TGCGCCAGCAGTGGAGGACTGGGGGGACAGACCTACGAGCAGTACTTC
.	TRBV10-1	TRBJ2-6	.	CASASPGANVLTF	TGCGCCAGCGCCTCGCCTGGGGCCAACGTCCTGACTTTC